This is a list of T cell receptor beta chains from one sample in a study of T cell changes during pregnancy in multiple sclerosis. The assay was immunoSEQ multiplex PCR, and TCRdb's table has in-frame clones only and misses some. The sample lists approximately 84,000 clones, 85% to 95% seen once, with about 0.99% in the top ten. Specimen: peripheral blood, collected in the second trimester of pregnancy. Every receptor here comes from a female donor in good health, enrolled as a control in a pregnancy study. CDR3s include the opening cysteine and the closing phenylalanine or tryptophan. Fields, in order: D gene, J gene, clone size, V gene, CDR3 DNA, CDR3 protein. A D gene is named only where the DNA matches it firmly. Rows give clone size only sometimes, using once, few, many, or a class for an expanded clone.

d_gene: TRBD1; j_gene: TRBJ2-7; abundance: NA; v_gene: TRBV2; CDR3nt: TGTGCCAGCTCGGGACAGGGGGCGGGCGAGCAGTACTTC; CDR3aa: CASSGQGAGEQYF
d_gene: NA; j_gene: TRBJ1-4; abundance: NA; v_gene: TRBV9; CDR3nt: TGTGCCAGCAGCGTTGGTTGGGGAGGGGTTGAAAAACTGTTTTTT; CDR3aa: CASSVGWGGVEKLFF
d_gene: NA; j_gene: TRBJ1-1; abundance: NA; v_gene: TRBV28; CDR3nt: TGTGCCAGCAGTTTAGAGTGGTCGAACACTGAAGCTTTCTTT; CDR3aa: CASSLEWSNTEAFF
d_gene: TRBD2; j_gene: TRBJ2-3; abundance: NA; v_gene: TRBV2; CDR3nt: TGTGCCAGCACAGCGGGAGGGGTCTATTTT; CDR3aa: CASTAGGVYF
d_gene: TRBD1; j_gene: TRBJ2-2; abundance: NA; v_gene: TRBV5-4; CDR3nt: TGTGCCAGCAGCTCTCTAGGGGGACAGGGTGCCGGGGAGCTGTTTTTT; CDR3aa: CASSSLGGQGAGELFF
d_gene: NA; j_gene: TRBJ1-5; abundance: once; v_gene: TRBV18; CDR3nt: TGTGCCAGCTCACCTCTACCCACCACAGGATTGGCGGTCCAGCATTTT; CDR3aa: CASSPLPTTGLAVQHF
d_gene: TRBD1; j_gene: TRBJ1-3; abundance: NA; v_gene: TRBV5-1; CDR3nt: TGCGCCAGCAGCACCCGGACAGGGGGCTATGGAAACACCATATATTTT; CDR3aa: CASSTRTGGYGNTIYF
d_gene: TRBD2; j_gene: TRBJ2-3; abundance: NA; v_gene: TRBV28; CDR3nt: TGTGCCAGCAGTTCCGGGGAGGGAAATACGCAGTATTTT; CDR3aa: CASSSGEGNTQYF
d_gene: NA; j_gene: TRBJ2-1; abundance: once; v_gene: TRBV25-1; CDR3nt: TGTGCCAGCAGTGAAGGGAGGTCCCCCTACAATGAGCAGTTCTTC; CDR3aa: CASSEGRSPYNEQFF
d_gene: NA; j_gene: TRBJ2-2; abundance: NA; v_gene: TRBV28; CDR3nt: TGTGCCAGCAGCAGACTGGGCGGGGAGCTGTTTTTT; CDR3aa: CASSRLGGELFF
d_gene: NA; j_gene: TRBJ1-1; abundance: NA; v_gene: TRBV28; CDR3nt: TGTGCCAGCAGTTTCGGCGGTGGAGCTTTCTTT; CDR3aa: CASSFGGGAFF
d_gene: TRBD1; j_gene: TRBJ1-1; abundance: NA; v_gene: TRBV7-9; CDR3nt: TGTGCCAGCAGCTCCTCCGGACAGGGTCACACTGAAGCTTTCTTT; CDR3aa: CASSSSGQGHTEAFF
d_gene: NA; j_gene: TRBJ2-7; abundance: NA; v_gene: TRBV5-1; CDR3nt: TGCGCCAGCAGCTCGCTGGGGGGAACAGCCTCATCCTACGAGCAGTACTTC; CDR3aa: CASSSLGGTASSYEQYF
d_gene: NA; j_gene: TRBJ1-5; abundance: once; v_gene: TRBV28; CDR3nt: TGTGCCAGCAGTTTATTTCCGATCTCCCCACTTCAGCCCCAGCATTTT; CDR3aa: CASSLFPISPLQPQHF
d_gene: NA; j_gene: TRBJ1-1; abundance: NA; v_gene: TRBV5-4; CDR3nt: TGTGCCAGCAGCTTCCCCCAGGGGAACACTGAAGCTTTCTTT; CDR3aa: CASSFPQGNTEAFF
d_gene: TRBD1; j_gene: TRBJ2-7; abundance: NA; v_gene: TRBV28; CDR3nt: TGTGCCAGCAGACAGACGACAGGGGGATGGAGCGAGCAGTACTTC; CDR3aa: CASRQTTGGWSEQYF
d_gene: TRBD2; j_gene: TRBJ2-1; abundance: NA; v_gene: TRBV20-1; CDR3nt: TGCAGCAAGGGACTATACAATGAGCAGTTCTTC; CDR3aa: CSKGLYNEQFF
d_gene: TRBD1; j_gene: TRBJ1-2; abundance: NA; v_gene: TRBV19; CDR3nt: TGTGCCAGTAGTATAGGAGACAGGGTTGATGGCTACACCTTC; CDR3aa: CASSIGDRVDGYTF
d_gene: TRBD1; j_gene: TRBJ2-1; abundance: once; v_gene: TRBV5-4; CDR3nt: TGTGCCAGCAGCTGGGACAGGGATTACAATGAGCAGTTCTTC; CDR3aa: CASSWDRDYNEQFF
d_gene: TRBD1; j_gene: TRBJ2-7; abundance: NA; v_gene: TRBV5-1; CDR3nt: TGCGCCAGCAGCTTGGCGGGACAGCACTACGAGCAGTACTTC; CDR3aa: CASSLAGQHYEQYF
d_gene: TRBD2; j_gene: TRBJ2-5; abundance: NA; v_gene: TRBV5-4; CDR3nt: TGTGCCAGCAGCTTGGCGGGAGGGCGAGAGACCCAGTACTTC; CDR3aa: CASSLAGGRETQYF
d_gene: TRBD2; j_gene: TRBJ2-7; abundance: NA; v_gene: TRBV5-1; CDR3nt: TGCGCCAGTCAAATGACTAGCGGGAGTTTCTACGAGCAGTACTTC; CDR3aa: CASQMTSGSFYEQYF
d_gene: TRBD2; j_gene: TRBJ2-7; abundance: NA; v_gene: TRBV5-6; CDR3nt: TGTGCCAGCAGCTCCTCGCTGACTAGCGGGAGGGCGTACGAGCAGTACTTC; CDR3aa: CASSSSLTSGRAYEQYF
d_gene: NA; j_gene: TRBJ2-7; abundance: NA; v_gene: TRBV6-6; CDR3nt: TGTGCCAGCAGTCGCGCCCAACAGGGTGGAAGGTACGAGCAGTACTTC; CDR3aa: CASSRAQQGGRYEQYF
d_gene: TRBD2; j_gene: TRBJ2-7; abundance: NA; v_gene: TRBV6-1; CDR3nt: TGTGCCAGCAGTGAAGCTTCTAGCGGGATTTACGAGCAGTACTTC; CDR3aa: CASSEASSGIYEQYF
d_gene: NA; j_gene: TRBJ2-7; abundance: NA; v_gene: TRBV27; CDR3nt: TGTGCCAGCAGTTTATATACAGGATCCTACGAGCAGTACTTC; CDR3aa: CASSLYTGSYEQYF
d_gene: TRBD2; j_gene: TRBJ2-1; abundance: NA; v_gene: TRBV19; CDR3nt: TGTGCCAGTGCCGTGCCGGGACTAGCTCGGAATGAGCAGTTCTTC; CDR3aa: CASAVPGLARNEQFF
d_gene: NA; j_gene: TRBJ2-7; abundance: NA; v_gene: TRBV6-5; CDR3nt: TGTGCCAGCAGTTATTCTAGCCCATCGAAACCCTACGAGCAGTACTTC; CDR3aa: CASSYSSPSKPYEQYF
d_gene: NA; j_gene: TRBJ2-7; abundance: NA; v_gene: TRBV7-9; CDR3nt: TGTGCCAGCAGCCCCAACCAGGGCTACTACGATGAGCAGTACTTC; CDR3aa: CASSPNQGYYDEQYF
d_gene: TRBD2; j_gene: TRBJ2-2; abundance: NA; v_gene: TRBV5-1; CDR3nt: TGCGCCAGCAGCTTGACTAGCGGGAGACTTCCCGGGGAGCTGTTTTTT; CDR3aa: CASSLTSGRLPGELFF
d_gene: TRBD2; j_gene: TRBJ2-3; abundance: NA; v_gene: TRBV10-3; CDR3nt: TGTGCCATCAGTGGGACTAGCGGGAGTCAAGAGGATACGCAGTATTTT; CDR3aa: CAISGTSGSQEDTQYF
d_gene: TRBD2; j_gene: TRBJ2-2; abundance: NA; v_gene: TRBV18; CDR3nt: TGTGCCAGCTCACCTCGGACTAGCCGTAACACCGGGGAGCTGTTTTTT; CDR3aa: CASSPRTSRNTGELFF
d_gene: TRBD1; j_gene: TRBJ1-5; abundance: NA; v_gene: TRBV7-9; CDR3nt: TGTGCCAGCAGCTCAAACCGGGACAGGGTAAATCAGCCCCAGCATTTT; CDR3aa: CASSSNRDRVNQPQHF
d_gene: NA; j_gene: TRBJ1-1; abundance: NA; v_gene: TRBV15; CDR3nt: TGTGCCACCAGCCTATCATTGGGCGCTGAAGCTTTCTTT; CDR3aa: CATSLSLGAEAFF
d_gene: TRBD1; j_gene: TRBJ1-3; abundance: NA; v_gene: TRBV13; CDR3nt: TGTGCCAGCAGCTTAGACAGGGGGGCAAACACCATATATTTT; CDR3aa: CASSLDRGANTIYF
d_gene: NA; j_gene: TRBJ1-3; abundance: NA; v_gene: TRBV6-5; CDR3nt: TGTGCCAGCAGTTACGGGGCTGGTGGAAACACCATATATTTT; CDR3aa: CASSYGAGGNTIYF
d_gene: TRBD1; j_gene: TRBJ1-2; abundance: NA; v_gene: TRBV28; CDR3nt: TGTGCCAGCAGTCCCGGGACAGGCGGTGGCTACACCTTC; CDR3aa: CASSPGTGGGYTF
d_gene: TRBD1; j_gene: TRBJ2-7; abundance: NA; v_gene: TRBV5-1; CDR3nt: TGCGCCAGCAGCTTGATGGGACAGAAAGCCTACGAGCAGTACTTC; CDR3aa: CASSLMGQKAYEQYF
d_gene: NA; j_gene: TRBJ1-3; abundance: NA; v_gene: TRBV9; CDR3nt: TGTGCCAGCAGCGTTACGACATCTCCGAGGGACTCTGGAAACACCATATATTTT; CDR3aa: CASSVTTSPRDSGNTIYF
d_gene: TRBD2; j_gene: TRBJ2-5; abundance: once; v_gene: TRBV7-9; CDR3nt: TGTGCCAGCAGCTCTAGCGGGATGGGAGAGACCCAGTACTTC; CDR3aa: CASSSSGMGETQYF
d_gene: TRBD1; j_gene: TRBJ1-1; abundance: NA; v_gene: TRBV27; CDR3nt: TGTGCCAGCAGTCCAGGGGGATCGAACACTGAAGCTTTCTTT; CDR3aa: CASSPGGSNTEAFF
d_gene: TRBD1; j_gene: TRBJ1-1; abundance: NA; v_gene: TRBV27; CDR3nt: TGTGCCAGCAGTTTGAGGGGGCCCATGAACACTGAAGCTTTCTTT; CDR3aa: CASSLRGPMNTEAFF
d_gene: NA; j_gene: TRBJ1-2; abundance: NA; v_gene: TRBV7-9; CDR3nt: TGTGCCAGCAGCTTAGCAGGGGCCTATGGCTACACCTTC; CDR3aa: CASSLAGAYGYTF
d_gene: NA; j_gene: TRBJ1-1; abundance: NA; v_gene: TRBV2; CDR3nt: TGTGCCAGCAGTGAAGTGACAATAAGGAACACTGAAGCTTTCTTT; CDR3aa: CASSEVTIRNTEAFF
d_gene: NA; j_gene: TRBJ1-2; abundance: NA; v_gene: TRBV29-1; CDR3nt: TGCAGCGTTGAAGAGTTCCGGACAGCCGATTATGGCTACACCTTC; CDR3aa: CSVEEFRTADYGYTF
d_gene: NA; j_gene: TRBJ2-7; abundance: NA; v_gene: TRBV2; CDR3nt: TGTGCCAGCGGGGACTTTAGGGCCTCCTACGAGCAGTACTTC; CDR3aa: CASGDFRASYEQYF
d_gene: TRBD1; j_gene: TRBJ2-7; abundance: NA; v_gene: TRBV2; CDR3nt: TGTGCCAGCGGCTACGGGTCGGGACAGTACTACGAGCAGTACTTC; CDR3aa: CASGYGSGQYYEQYF
d_gene: TRBD1; j_gene: TRBJ1-2; abundance: few; v_gene: TRBV28; CDR3nt: TGTGCCAGCACCACCAGGACAGGAGACGCTAGGGGCTACACCTTC; CDR3aa: CASTTRTGDARGYTF
d_gene: NA; j_gene: TRBJ1-2; abundance: once; v_gene: TRBV7-2; CDR3nt: TGTGCCAGCAGCCCGGCAGGGCCTGGTGGCTACACCTTC; CDR3aa: CASSPAGPGGYTF
d_gene: TRBD2; j_gene: TRBJ2-2; abundance: NA; v_gene: TRBV28; CDR3nt: TGTGCCAGCAGTTGGACTAGCGACCACACCGGGGAGCTGTTTTTT; CDR3aa: CASSWTSDHTGELFF
d_gene: TRBD1; j_gene: TRBJ2-4; abundance: NA; v_gene: TRBV7-9; CDR3nt: TGTGCCAGCAGCTCCGGACAGGTAGTCAGCATTCAGTACTTC; CDR3aa: CASSSGQVVSIQYF
d_gene: NA; j_gene: TRBJ2-2; abundance: NA; v_gene: TRBV7-2; CDR3nt: TGTGCCAGCAGCCCCCTAGCGTTCACCGGGGAGCTGTTTTTT; CDR3aa: CASSPLAFTGELFF
d_gene: NA; j_gene: TRBJ2-3; abundance: once; v_gene: TRBV5-1; CDR3nt: TGCGCCAGCAGCACCACGGGGGTCACAGATACGCAGTATTTT; CDR3aa: CASSTTGVTDTQYF
d_gene: TRBD2; j_gene: TRBJ2-3; abundance: NA; v_gene: TRBV4-1; CDR3nt: TGCGCCAGCCGCGCCTCGCGGGAGCCAGATACGCAGTATTTT; CDR3aa: CASRASREPDTQYF
d_gene: NA; j_gene: TRBJ2-1; abundance: NA; v_gene: TRBV18; CDR3nt: TGTGCCAGCTCAGGGCGGGGCGCGGTGGTCAATGAGCAGTTCTTC; CDR3aa: CASSGRGAVVNEQFF
d_gene: NA; j_gene: TRBJ1-3; abundance: once; v_gene: TRBV9; CDR3nt: TGTGCCAGCAGCGTAGCCCCGACAGTCTCGAACACCATATATTTT; CDR3aa: CASSVAPTVSNTIYF
d_gene: TRBD2; j_gene: TRBJ2-3; abundance: NA; v_gene: TRBV5-1; CDR3nt: TGCGCCAGCAGCTTCAACCACGGATGGGATCTAGCGGGAGCTGGAGATACGCAGTATTTT; CDR3aa: CASSFNHGWDLAGAGDTQYF
d_gene: NA; j_gene: TRBJ2-7; abundance: NA; v_gene: TRBV10-3; CDR3nt: TGTGCCATCAGTGAGTCGACAAGGCTAGCATCTGTTGACGAGCAGTACTTC; CDR3aa: CAISESTRLASVDEQYF
d_gene: NA; j_gene: TRBJ2-7; abundance: NA; v_gene: TRBV27; CDR3nt: TGTGCCAGCAGTTTATACTCCGGGACAACTAACGAGCAGTACTTC; CDR3aa: CASSLYSGTTNEQYF
d_gene: TRBD2; j_gene: TRBJ2-7; abundance: NA; v_gene: TRBV5-5; CDR3nt: TGTGCCAGCAGCTTACGGCTAGCGGGAGAGAGGAGTCACGAGCAGTACTTC; CDR3aa: CASSLRLAGERSHEQYF